This T cell receptor (beta chain) was captured by sequencing in a study of regulatory T cells in long-lasting Graves disease. The table lists this clonotype with many counts. Libraries of TCR beta came from iRepertoire HTBI primers plus Arm-PCR of CDR3 regions. TCRdb called the multiplex PCR reads again in MiXCR, with one record for every CDR3 protein. The sample carries over 500,000 distinct CDR3 sequences, roughly 15% recorded once. Time point of the sample: newly diagnosed GD, antithyroid drugs for less than 3 months. PBMC-derived RNA was used for the TCR library. Patient provenance is recorded as an endocrinology department in Xi'an, China. The same data also went into a second study, on T cells in Graves' hyperthyroidism and ophthalmopathy. That work adds: A median 6.5 months before onset, the model predicted ophthalmopathy.

Here the sequenced sample was peripheral blood mononuclear cells (PBMCs), taken at new diagnosis, from a patient treated with antithyroid drugs. The TCR originated in a woman in her twenties or thirties with Graves disease.

As DNA, the CDR3 is TGTGCCAGCAGCTTAACTAGCGGGGCGTACACCGGGGAGCTGTTTTTT. Translation gives CASSLTSGAYTGELFF. V gene TRBV7-3 combines with J gene TRBJ2-2; 8 positions match TRBD2. Trimming cost V 0 bases and J 3 bases; bases outside gene matches: 3. Germline V gene lookup returns CDR1 SGHTA and CDR2 FQGTGA. This CDR3 region has 16 residues.